The text below deals with one T cell receptor beta chain. Its antigen remains unidentified. This sample is part of a study of long-term antiretroviral therapy in people with HIV. Samples were assayed with immunoSEQ v3.0 at survey level. Method: immunoSEQ multiplex PCR; TCRdb's copy keeps in-frame clones and lacks some. The sample contains 20,000 to 30,000 clones, 85% of which appear only once. V dropped 7 bases and J dropped 10; count of bases not matched to a gene: 5. The CDR3 contains 13 residues. From germline, CDR1 is MNHEY and CDR2 SVGAGI. Findings and limits, study-wide: HIV repertoires had narrower CDR3 length ranges than controls. After ART, diversity increased yet remained lower than transplant donor controls.

This receptor was obtained from a man aged 35-49 years with HIV. The specimen comprised unsorted PBMCs, sampled 2.3 years after starting antiretroviral therapy. This chain joins TRBV6-5 and TRBJ1-6; 9 bases fit TRBD1. In DNA form, the CDR3 reads TGTGCCAGCAAGAGACAGGGGGAATCACCCCTCCACTTT. Translated, it gives CASKRQGESPLHF.